The clone carrying this T cell receptor (beta chain) was seen a single time. Its target is unknown. Patients chosen for sequencing had shown CD8+CD57+ cell expansion by flow cytometry. The cohort consisted entirely of patients having severe acquired aplastic anemia. It was genomic DNA that served as the template for profiling TCR beta VDJ and CDR3. TCRdb re-called the reads with MiXCR, one entry per CDR3 protein. The sample lists 260,000 or so distinct CDR3 sequences; less than 85% were seen once. This record comes from a study of CD8+CD57+ T cells in acquired aplastic anemia. Study overall: The DNA of sorted CD4+ and CD8+ cells averaged approximately 3.2 ug.

CDR3 length: 15 residues. Germline trimming cut 4 bases from V and 7 bases from J; bases unmatched to any gene: 4. In germline, CDR1 is SGHRS, CDR2 YFSETQ. Study findings and constraints: Patients and controls turned out to have twenty-nine CD8+ CDR3 sequences in common.

This clonotype was obtained from a human donor with aplastic anemia. The J gene is TRBJ2-1, the V gene TRBV5-1, with 14 bases fitting TRBD2. Sequenced sample: sorted CD4+, CD8+, or CD8+CD57+ T cells (not recorded which) from PBMCs. CDR3 sequence (DNA): TGCGCCAGCAGCCAGACTAGCGGGGGGGAGAATGAGCAGTTCTTC. Protein product: CASSQTSGGENEQFF. The full variable domain, rest sourced from reference TRBV5-1 and TRBJ2-1, is KAGVTQTPRYLIKTRGQQVTLSCSPISGHRSVSWYQQTPGQGLQFLFEYFSETQRNKGNFPGRFSGRQFSNSRSEMNVSTLELGDSALYLCASSQTSGGENEQFFGPGTRLTVL.